There are many counts of the clone carrying this T cell receptor beta chain. The V segment lost 5 bases and the J segment 3 bases; nucleotides outside the gene matches: 5. Germline CDR1 is SGHTA and CDR2 is FQGNSA. The CDR3 length is 15 residues. These data are taken from a study of T cell repertoires in cytomegalovirus infection. MiXCR, applied by TCRdb to the reads, yields one record per CDR3 protein. This sample has over 100,000 distinct CDR3 sequences; 16% occur once, and the top ten carry around 8.2%. The specimen was PBMCs. The chain is built from TRBV7-2 and TRBJ2-2; TRBD1 matches at 8 bases. This clonotype was sampled from a human donor in good health (CMV status not recorded). Some clones in this sample may be carry-over from other donors' samples. CDR3 amino acids: CASSPTGAHTGELFF. The DNA for the CDR3 is TGTGCCAGCAGCCCGACAGGGGCTCACACCGGGGAGCTGTTTTTT.